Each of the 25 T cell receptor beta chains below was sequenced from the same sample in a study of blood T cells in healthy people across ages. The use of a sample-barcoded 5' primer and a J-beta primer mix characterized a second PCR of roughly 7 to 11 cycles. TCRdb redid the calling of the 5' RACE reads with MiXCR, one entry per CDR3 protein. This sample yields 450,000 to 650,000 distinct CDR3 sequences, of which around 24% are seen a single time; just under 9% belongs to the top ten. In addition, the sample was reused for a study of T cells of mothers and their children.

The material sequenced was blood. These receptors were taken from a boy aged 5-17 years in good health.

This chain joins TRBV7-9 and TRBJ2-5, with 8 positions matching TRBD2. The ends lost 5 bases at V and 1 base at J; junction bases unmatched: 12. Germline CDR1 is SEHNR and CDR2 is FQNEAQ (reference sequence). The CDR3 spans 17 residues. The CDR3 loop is CASSPQTGTRFQETQYF. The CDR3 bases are TGTGCCAGCAGCCCGCAAACCGGGACTAGATTCCAAGAGACCCAGTACTTC.

In DNA form, the CDR3 reads TGCGCCAGCAGCCACCCAGGGGTGCGGTTCCAAGAGACCCAGTACTTC. This encodes CASSHPGVRFQETQYF. V is TRBV4-3 and J is TRBJ2-5, with TRBD1 as a possible D gene (6 bases). This CDR3 has 16 amino acids. Germline-derived CDR1 and CDR2 are LGHNA and YSLEER. The V end was cut by 3 bases, the J end by 1 base, with 15 bases between.

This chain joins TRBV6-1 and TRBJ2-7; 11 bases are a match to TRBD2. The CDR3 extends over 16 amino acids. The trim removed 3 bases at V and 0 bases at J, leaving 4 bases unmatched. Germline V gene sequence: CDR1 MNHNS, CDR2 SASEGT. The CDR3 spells CASSDASGGTSYEQYF. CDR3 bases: TGTGCCAGCAGTGACGCTAGCGGGGGGACCTCCTACGAGCAGTACTTC.

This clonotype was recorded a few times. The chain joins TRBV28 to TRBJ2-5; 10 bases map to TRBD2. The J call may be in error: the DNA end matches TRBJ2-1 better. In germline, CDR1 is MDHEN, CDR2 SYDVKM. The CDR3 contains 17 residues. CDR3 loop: CASPPRGAGGPGNEQFF. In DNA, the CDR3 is TGTGCCAGCCCCCCAAGGGGAGCGGGAGGGCCTGGCAATGAGCAGTTCTTC.

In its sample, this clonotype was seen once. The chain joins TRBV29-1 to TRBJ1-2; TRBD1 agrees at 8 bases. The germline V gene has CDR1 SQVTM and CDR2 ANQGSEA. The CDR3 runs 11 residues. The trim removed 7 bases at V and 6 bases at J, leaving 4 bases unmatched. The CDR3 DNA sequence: TGCAGCGGTTGGACAGGGAATGGCTACACCTTC. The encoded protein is CSGWTGNGYTF.

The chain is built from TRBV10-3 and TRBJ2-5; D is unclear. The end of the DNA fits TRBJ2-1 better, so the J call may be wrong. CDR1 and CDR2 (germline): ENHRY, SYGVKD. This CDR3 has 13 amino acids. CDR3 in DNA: TGTGCCATCAGTGAGTATGATCCAAATGAGCAGTTCTTC. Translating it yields CAISEYDPNEQFF.

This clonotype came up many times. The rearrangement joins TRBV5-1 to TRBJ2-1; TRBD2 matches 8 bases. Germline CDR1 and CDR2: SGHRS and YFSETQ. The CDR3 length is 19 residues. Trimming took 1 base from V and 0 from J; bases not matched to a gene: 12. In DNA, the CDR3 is TGCGCCAGCAGCTTGAGTAATAGCGGGGTCCTCAACTCCTACAATGAGCAGTTCTTC. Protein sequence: CASSLSNSGVLNSYNEQFF.

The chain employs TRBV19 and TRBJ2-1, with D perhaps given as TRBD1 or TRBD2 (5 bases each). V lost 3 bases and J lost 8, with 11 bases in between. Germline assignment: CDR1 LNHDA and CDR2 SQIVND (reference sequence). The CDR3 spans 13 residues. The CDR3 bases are TGTGCCAGTAGTATTGGGACCCAAGATGAGCAGTTCTTC. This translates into CASSIGTQDEQFF.

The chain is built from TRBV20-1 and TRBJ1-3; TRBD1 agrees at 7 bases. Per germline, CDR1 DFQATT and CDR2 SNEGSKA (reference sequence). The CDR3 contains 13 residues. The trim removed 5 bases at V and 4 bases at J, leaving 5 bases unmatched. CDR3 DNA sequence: TGCAGTGCTGAACAGGGGATGGGAAACACCATATATTTT. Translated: CSAEQGMGNTIYF.

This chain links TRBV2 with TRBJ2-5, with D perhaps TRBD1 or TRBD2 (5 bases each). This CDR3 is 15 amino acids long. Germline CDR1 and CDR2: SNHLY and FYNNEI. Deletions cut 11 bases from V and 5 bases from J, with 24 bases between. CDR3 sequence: CAGDRQGAKRETQYF. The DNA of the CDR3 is TGTGCCGGAGACCGGCAGGGAGCTAAGAGGGAGACCCAGTACTTC.

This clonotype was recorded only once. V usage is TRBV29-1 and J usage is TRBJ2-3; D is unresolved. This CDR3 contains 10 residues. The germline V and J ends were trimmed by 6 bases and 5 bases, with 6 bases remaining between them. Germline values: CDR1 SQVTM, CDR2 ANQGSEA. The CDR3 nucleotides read TGCAGCGTCTCCGGAGATACGCAGTATTTT. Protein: CSVSGDTQYF.

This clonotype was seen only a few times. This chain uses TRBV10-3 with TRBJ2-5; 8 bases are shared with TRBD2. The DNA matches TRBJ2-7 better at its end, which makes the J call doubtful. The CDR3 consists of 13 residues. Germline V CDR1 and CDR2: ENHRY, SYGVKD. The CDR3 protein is CAISSGSGYEQYF. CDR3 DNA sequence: TGTGCCATCAGTAGCGGGAGTGGCTACGAGCAGTACTTC.

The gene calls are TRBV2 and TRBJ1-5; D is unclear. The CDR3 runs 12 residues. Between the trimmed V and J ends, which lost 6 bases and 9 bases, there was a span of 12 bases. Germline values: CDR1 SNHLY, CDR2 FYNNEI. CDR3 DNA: TGTGCCAGCAGGGCAGGCTCTGGGCCCCAGCATTTT. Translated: CASRAGSGPQHF.

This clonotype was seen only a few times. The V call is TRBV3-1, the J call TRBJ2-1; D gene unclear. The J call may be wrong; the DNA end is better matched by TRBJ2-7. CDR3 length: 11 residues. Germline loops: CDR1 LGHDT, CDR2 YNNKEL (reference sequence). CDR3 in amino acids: CASSQKYEQYF. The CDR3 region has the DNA TGTGCCAGCAGCCAAAAGTACGAGCAGTACTTC.

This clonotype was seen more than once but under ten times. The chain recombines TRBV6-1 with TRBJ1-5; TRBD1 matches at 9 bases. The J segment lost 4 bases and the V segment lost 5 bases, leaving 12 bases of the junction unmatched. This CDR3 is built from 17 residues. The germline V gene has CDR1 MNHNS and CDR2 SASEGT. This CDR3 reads CASSPGTGKGVNQPQHF. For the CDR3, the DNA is TGTGCCAGCAGTCCGGGGACAGGGAAAGGGGTTAATCAGCCCCAGCATTTT.

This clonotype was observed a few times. CDR3 sequence reads: CASSQDWRASSKYF. For the CDR3, the DNA is TGCGCCAGCAGCCAAGATTGGAGAGCTAGCAGTAAGTACTTC. The gene calls are TRBV4-3 and TRBJ2-7; tentatively, D is TRBD2 (5 bases). Germline V gene data show CDR1 as LGHNA and CDR2 as YSLEER. The CDR3 runs to 14 residues. Trimming pared 0 bases from V and 11 bases from J, leaving 17 bases between.

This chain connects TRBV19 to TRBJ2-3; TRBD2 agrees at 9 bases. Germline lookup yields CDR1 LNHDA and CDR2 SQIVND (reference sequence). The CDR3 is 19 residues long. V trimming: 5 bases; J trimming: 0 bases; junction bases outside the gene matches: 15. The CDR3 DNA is TGTGCCAGTAGTGCCACCTACCCAGCGGGGGGACTTAGCACAGATACGCAGTATTTT. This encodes CASSATYPAGGLSTDTQYF.

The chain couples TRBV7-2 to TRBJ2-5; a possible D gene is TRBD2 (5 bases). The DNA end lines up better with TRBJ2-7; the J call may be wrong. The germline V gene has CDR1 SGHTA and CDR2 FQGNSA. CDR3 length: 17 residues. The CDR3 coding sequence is TGTGCCAGCAGCTTAAGCGTAAAGCGAGGGATCTCCTACGAGCAGTACTTC. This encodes CASSLSVKRGISYEQYF.

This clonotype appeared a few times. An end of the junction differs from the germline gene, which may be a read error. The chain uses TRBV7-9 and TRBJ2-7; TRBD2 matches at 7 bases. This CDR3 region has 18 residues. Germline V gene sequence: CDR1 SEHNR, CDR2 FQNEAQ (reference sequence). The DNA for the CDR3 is TGTACCAGCAGCTTATGGTTACAGGCGGGACTACTCTCCTACGAGCAGTATTTC. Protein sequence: CTSSLWLQAGLLSYEQYF.

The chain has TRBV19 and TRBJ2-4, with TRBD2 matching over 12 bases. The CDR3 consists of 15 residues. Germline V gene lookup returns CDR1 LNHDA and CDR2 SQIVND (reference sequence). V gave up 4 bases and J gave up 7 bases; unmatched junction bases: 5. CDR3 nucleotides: TGTGCCAGTAGTAGGACTAGCGGGATGTGGAACATTCAGTACTTC. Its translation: CASSRTSGMWNIQYF.

The CDR3 is CASTRTGSSYEQYF. The CDR3 bases are TGTGCCAGCACCCGGACAGGGAGCTCCTACGAGCAGTACTTC. This chain joins TRBV6-5 and TRBJ2-7, with 8 bases fitting TRBD1. The V segment lost 7 bases and the J segment 0 bases; nucleotides outside the gene matches: 5. CDR3 size: 14 residues. From germline, CDR1 is MNHEY and CDR2 SVGAGI.

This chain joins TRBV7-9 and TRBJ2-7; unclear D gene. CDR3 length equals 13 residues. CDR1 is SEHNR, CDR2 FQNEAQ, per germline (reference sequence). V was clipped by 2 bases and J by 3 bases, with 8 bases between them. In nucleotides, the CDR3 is TGTGCCAGCAGCTTATCTCCGGGCTACGAGCAGTACTTC. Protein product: CASSLSPGYEQYF.

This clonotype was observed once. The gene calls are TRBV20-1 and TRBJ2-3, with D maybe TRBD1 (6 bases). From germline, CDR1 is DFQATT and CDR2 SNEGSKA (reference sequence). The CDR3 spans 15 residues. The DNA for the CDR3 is TGCAGCCTGGGTGGGGGCCATGCTAGCACAGATACGCAGTATTTT. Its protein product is CSLGGGHASTDTQYF.

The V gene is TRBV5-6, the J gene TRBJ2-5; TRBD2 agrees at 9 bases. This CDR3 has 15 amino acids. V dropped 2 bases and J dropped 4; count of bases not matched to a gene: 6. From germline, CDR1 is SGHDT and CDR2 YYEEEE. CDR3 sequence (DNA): TGTGCCAGCAGCTTAGGTTTGCGGGAGGGAGAGACCCAGTACTTC. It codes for CASSLGLREGETQYF.

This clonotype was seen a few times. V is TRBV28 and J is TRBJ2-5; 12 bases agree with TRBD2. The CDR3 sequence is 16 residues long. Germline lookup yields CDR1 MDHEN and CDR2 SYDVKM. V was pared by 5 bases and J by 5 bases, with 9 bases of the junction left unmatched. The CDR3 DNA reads TGTGCCAGCAGTCACAGGTTGCTAGCGGGAGGGGAGACCCAGTACTTC. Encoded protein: CASSHRLLAGGETQYF.